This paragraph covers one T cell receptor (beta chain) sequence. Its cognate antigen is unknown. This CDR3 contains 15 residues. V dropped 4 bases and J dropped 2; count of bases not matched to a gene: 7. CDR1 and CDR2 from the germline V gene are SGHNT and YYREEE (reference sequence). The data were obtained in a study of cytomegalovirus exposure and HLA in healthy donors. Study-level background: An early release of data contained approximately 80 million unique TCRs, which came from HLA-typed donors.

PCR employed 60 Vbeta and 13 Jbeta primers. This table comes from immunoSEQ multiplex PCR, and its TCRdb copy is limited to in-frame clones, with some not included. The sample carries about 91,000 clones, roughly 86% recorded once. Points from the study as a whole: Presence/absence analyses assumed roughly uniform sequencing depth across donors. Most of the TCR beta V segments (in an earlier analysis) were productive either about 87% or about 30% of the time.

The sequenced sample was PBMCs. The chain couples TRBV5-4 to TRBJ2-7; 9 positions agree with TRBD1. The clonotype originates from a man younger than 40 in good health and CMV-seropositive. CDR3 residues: CASSETGTGTYEQYF. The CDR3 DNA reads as TGTGCCAGCAGCGAGACAGGGACAGGGACCTACGAGCAGTACTTC.